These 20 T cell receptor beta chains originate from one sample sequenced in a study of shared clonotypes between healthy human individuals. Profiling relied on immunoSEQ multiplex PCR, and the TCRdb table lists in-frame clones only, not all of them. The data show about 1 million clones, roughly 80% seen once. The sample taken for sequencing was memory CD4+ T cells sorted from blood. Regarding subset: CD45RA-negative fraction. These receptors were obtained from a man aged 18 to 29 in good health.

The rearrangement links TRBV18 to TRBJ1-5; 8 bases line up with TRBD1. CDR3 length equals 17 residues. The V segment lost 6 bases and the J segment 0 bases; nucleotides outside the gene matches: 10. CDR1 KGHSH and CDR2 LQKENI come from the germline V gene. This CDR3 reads CASSGQGGLGSNQPQHF. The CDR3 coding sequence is TGTGCCAGCTCCGGACAGGGTGGTCTCGGTAGCAATCAGCCCCAGCATTTT.

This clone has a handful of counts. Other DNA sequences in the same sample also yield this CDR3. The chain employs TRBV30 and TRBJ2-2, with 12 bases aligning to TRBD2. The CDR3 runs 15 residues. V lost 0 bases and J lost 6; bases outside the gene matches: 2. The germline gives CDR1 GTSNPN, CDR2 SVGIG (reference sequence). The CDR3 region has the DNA TGTGCCTGGAGTGTACTAGCGGGAGGACCCGGGGAGCTGTTTTTT. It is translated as CAWSVLAGGPGELFF.

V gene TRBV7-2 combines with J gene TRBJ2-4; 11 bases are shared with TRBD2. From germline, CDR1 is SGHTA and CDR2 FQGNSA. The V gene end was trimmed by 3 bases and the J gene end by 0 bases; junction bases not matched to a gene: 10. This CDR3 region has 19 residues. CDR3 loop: CASSLLAGGSDIAKNIQYF. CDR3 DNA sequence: TGTGCCAGCAGCTTGCTAGCGGGAGGATCGGATATAGCCAAAAACATTCAGTACTTC.

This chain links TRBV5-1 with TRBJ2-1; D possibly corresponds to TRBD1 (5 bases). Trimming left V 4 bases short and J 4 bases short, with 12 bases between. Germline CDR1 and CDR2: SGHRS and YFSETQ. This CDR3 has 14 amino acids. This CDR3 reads CASSTQGLYNEQFF. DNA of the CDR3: TGCGCCAGCAGCACCCAGGGCCTATACAATGAGCAGTTCTTC.

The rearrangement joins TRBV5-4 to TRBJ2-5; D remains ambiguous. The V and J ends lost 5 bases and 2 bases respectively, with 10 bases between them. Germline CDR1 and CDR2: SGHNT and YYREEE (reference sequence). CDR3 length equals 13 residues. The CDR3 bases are TGTGCCAGCAGAGTCGGGTCACAAGAGACCCAGTACTTC. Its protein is CASRVGSQETQYF.

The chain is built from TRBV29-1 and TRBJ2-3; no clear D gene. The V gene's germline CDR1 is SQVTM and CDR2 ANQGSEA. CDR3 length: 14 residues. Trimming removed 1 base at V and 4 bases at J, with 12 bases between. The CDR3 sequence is CSVEGRLAADTQYF. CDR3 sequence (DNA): TGCAGCGTTGAAGGACGGTTAGCAGCAGATACGCAGTATTTT.

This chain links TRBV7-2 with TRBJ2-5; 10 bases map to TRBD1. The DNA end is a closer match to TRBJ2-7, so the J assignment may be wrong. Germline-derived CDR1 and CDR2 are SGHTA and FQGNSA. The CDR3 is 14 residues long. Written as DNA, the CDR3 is TGTGCCAGCAGCTCGACAGGGGGCAATCGCGAGCAGTACTTC. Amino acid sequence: CASSSTGGNREQYF.

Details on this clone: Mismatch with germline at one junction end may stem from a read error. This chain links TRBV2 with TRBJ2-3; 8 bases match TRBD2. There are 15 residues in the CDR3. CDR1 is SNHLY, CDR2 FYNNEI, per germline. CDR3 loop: CANSIPGGSTDTQYF. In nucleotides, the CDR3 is TGTGCCAACAGTATTCCGGGGGGGAGCACAGATACGCAGTATTTT.

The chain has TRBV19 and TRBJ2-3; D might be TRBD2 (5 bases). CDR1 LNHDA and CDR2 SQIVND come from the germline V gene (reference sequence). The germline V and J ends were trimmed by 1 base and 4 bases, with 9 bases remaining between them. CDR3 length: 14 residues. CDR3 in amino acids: CASSIAGEADTQYF. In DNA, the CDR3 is TGTGCCAGTAGTATAGCCGGGGAAGCAGATACGCAGTATTTT.

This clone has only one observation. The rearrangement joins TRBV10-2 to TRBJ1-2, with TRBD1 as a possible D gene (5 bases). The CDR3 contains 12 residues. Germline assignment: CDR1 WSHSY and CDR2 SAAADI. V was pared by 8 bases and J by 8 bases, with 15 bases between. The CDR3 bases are TGCGCCAGCGGGGGGGGAGGGAAAGGCTACACCTTC. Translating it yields CASGGGGKGYTF.

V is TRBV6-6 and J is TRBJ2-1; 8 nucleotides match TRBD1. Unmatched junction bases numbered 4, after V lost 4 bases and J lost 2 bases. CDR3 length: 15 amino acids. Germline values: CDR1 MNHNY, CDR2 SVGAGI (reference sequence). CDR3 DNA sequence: TGTGCCAGCAGTTCCGGACAGGGAGCCTACAATGAGCAGTTCTTC. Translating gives CASSSGQGAYNEQFF.

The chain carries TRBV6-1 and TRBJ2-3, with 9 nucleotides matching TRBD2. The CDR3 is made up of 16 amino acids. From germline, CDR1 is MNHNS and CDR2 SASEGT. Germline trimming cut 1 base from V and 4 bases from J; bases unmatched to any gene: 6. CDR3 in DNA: TGTGCCAGCAGTGAAGGAGCGGGGGGAGCGGCAGATACGCAGTATTTT. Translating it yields CASSEGAGGAADTQYF.

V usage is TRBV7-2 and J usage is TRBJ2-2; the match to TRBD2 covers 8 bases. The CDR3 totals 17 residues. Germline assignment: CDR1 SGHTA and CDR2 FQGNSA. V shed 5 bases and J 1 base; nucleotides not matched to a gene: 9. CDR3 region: CASSPRPSGQNTGELFF. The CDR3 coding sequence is TGTGCCAGCAGCCCGCGGCCTAGCGGGCAGAACACCGGGGAGCTGTTTTTT. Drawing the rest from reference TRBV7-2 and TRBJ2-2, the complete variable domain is GAGVSQSPSNKVTEKGKDVELRCDPISGHTALYWYRQSLGQGLEFLIYFQGNSAPDKSGLPSDRFSAERTGGSVSTLTIQRTQQEDSAVYLCASSPRPSGQNTGELFFGEGSRLTVL.

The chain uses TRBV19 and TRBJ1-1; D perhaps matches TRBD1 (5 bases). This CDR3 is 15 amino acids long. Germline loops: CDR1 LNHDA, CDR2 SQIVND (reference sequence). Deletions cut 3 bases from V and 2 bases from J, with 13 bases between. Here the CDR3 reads CASSIVRQTNTEAFF. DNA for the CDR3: TGTGCCAGTAGTATCGTAAGACAGACAAACACTGAAGCTTTCTTT.

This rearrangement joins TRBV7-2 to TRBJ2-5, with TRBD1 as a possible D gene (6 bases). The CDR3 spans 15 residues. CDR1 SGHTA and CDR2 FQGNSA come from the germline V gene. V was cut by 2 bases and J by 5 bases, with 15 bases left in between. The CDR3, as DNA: TGTGCCAGCAGCTTATATCAGGGGTTTATGGAGACCCAGTACTTC. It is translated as CASSLYQGFMETQYF. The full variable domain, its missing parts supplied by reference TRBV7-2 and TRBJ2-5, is GAGVSQSPSNKVTEKGKDVELRCDPISGHTALYWYRQSLGQGLEFLIYFQGNSAPDKSGLPSDRFSAERTGGSVSTLTIQRTQQEDSAVYLCASSLYQGFMETQYFGPGTRLLVL.

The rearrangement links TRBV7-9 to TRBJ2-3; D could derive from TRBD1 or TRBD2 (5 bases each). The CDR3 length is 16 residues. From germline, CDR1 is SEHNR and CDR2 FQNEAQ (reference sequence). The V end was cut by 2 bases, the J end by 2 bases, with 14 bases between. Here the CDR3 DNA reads TGTGCCAGCAGCTTAAGAGGGGTCACTGACACAGATACGCAGTATTTT. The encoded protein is CASSLRGVTDTDTQYF.

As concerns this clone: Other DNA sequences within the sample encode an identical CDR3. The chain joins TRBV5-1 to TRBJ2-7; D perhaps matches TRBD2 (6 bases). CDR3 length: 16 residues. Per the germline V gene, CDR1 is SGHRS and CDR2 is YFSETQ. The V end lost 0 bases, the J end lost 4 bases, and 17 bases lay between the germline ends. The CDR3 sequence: CASSLGEQGRTYEQYF. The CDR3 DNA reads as TGCGCCAGCAGCTTGGGGGAGCAAGGGAGGACATACGAGCAGTACTTC.

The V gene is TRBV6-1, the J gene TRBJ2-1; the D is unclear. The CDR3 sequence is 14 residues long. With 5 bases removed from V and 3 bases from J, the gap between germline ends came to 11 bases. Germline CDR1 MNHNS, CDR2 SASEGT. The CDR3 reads CASSPTGNYNEQFF. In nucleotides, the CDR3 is TGTGCCAGCAGTCCCACCGGAAACTACAATGAGCAGTTCTTC.

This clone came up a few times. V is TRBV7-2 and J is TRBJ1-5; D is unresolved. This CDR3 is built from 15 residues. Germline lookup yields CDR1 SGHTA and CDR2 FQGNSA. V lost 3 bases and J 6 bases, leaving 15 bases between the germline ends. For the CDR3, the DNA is TGTGCCAGCAGCTTGAGTTGGCAGGCGGCTCAGCCCCAGCATTTT. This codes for CASSLSWQAAQPQHF.

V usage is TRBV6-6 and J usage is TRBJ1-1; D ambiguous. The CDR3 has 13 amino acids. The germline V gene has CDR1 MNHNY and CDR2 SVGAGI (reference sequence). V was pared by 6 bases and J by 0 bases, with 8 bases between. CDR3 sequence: CASSLGLNTEAFF. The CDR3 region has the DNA TGTGCCAGCAGCCTAGGTCTGAACACTGAAGCTTTCTTT.